These T cell receptor beta chains were read from a single sample in a study of T cells after yellow fever vaccination. TCRdb processed the 5' RACE reads anew with MiXCR; each CDR3 protein has one entry. The sample carries a few hundred thousand distinct CDR3 sequences, around 6.8% recorded once. Material: PBMCs, obtained about 49 days after the first yellow fever vaccination. The receptors come from a man younger than 35 who received the YFV17D yellow fever vaccine. CDR3s include the opening cysteine and the closing phenylalanine or tryptophan. The D gene is left open where the match is weak. Only some rows state a clone size, as once, few, many or a class for expanded clones.

abundance: -
j_gene: TRBJ2-5
d_gene: -
v_gene: TRBV7-7
CDR3nt: TGTGCCAGCAGCCTCCGGCCTTTGGACCAAGAGACCCAGTACTTC
CDR3aa: CASSLRPLDQETQYF

abundance: -
j_gene: TRBJ2-2
d_gene: TRBD2
v_gene: TRBV29-1
CDR3nt: TGCAGCGTTGTCCGCCTAGCGGGGGGGACCGGGGAGCTGTTTTTT
CDR3aa: CSVVRLAGGTGELFF

abundance: -
j_gene: TRBJ2-5
d_gene: TRBD1
v_gene: TRBV12-3/TRBV12-4
CDR3nt: TGTGCCAGCACCCGGGACAGTGAGACCCAGTACTTC
CDR3aa: CASTRDSETQYF

abundance: -
j_gene: TRBJ1-1
d_gene: -
v_gene: TRBV6-5
CDR3nt: TGTGCCAGCAGTTACTCGATTGCGAACACTGAAGCTTTCTTT
CDR3aa: CASSYSIANTEAFF

abundance: few
j_gene: TRBJ2-1
d_gene: -
v_gene: TRBV5-6
CDR3nt: TGTGCCATGGGCCCCGGGGGACGGCACAATGAGCAGTTCTTC
CDR3aa: CAMGPGGRHNEQFF

abundance: -
j_gene: TRBJ2-3
d_gene: -
v_gene: TRBV5-5
CDR3nt: TGTGCCAGCAGCTTGGGCCGCCATCTCGCAGATACGCAGTATTTT
CDR3aa: CASSLGRHLADTQYF

abundance: -
j_gene: TRBJ1-3
d_gene: -
v_gene: TRBV4-3
CDR3nt: TGCGCCAGCAGCCAAGATTGGACGGTCAGAAACACCATATATTTT
CDR3aa: CASSQDWTVRNTIYF

abundance: many
j_gene: TRBJ2-5
d_gene: -
v_gene: TRBV28
CDR3nt: TGTGCCAGCATTGATGGGGGAGAGACCCAGTACTTC
CDR3aa: CASIDGGETQYF

abundance: many
j_gene: TRBJ2-5
d_gene: TRBD2
v_gene: TRBV7-2
CDR3nt: TGTGCCAGCACTTTAGAGGCTAGCGGGGGGGCAAAGACCCAGTACTTC
CDR3aa: CASTLEASGGAKTQYF

abundance: -
j_gene: TRBJ2-4
d_gene: TRBD2
v_gene: TRBV6-5
CDR3nt: TGTGCCAGCAGTTGGGGGGGGGTGGGGTCGAAAAACATTCAGTACTTC
CDR3aa: CASSWGGVGSKNIQYF

abundance: few
j_gene: TRBJ1-2
d_gene: -
v_gene: TRBV7-9
CDR3nt: TGTGCCAGCAGCCAGGACACCGACTACACCTTC
CDR3aa: CASSQDTDYTF

abundance: few
j_gene: TRBJ2-7
d_gene: -
v_gene: TRBV24-1
CDR3nt: TGTGCCACCAGTGATTTCCCAAGCCCCTACTACGAGCAGTACTTC
CDR3aa: CATSDFPSPYYEQYF

abundance: -
j_gene: TRBJ1-2
d_gene: -
v_gene: TRBV7-2
CDR3nt: TGTGCCAGCAGCTTAGAAGTAGGGTTTGGCTACACCTTC
CDR3aa: CASSLEVGFGYTF

abundance: few
j_gene: TRBJ1-1
d_gene: -
v_gene: TRBV2
CDR3nt: TGTGCCAGTATAAAGGAGGACACTGAAGCTTTCTTT
CDR3aa: CASIKEDTEAFF

abundance: few
j_gene: TRBJ2-3
d_gene: TRBD2
v_gene: TRBV9
CDR3nt: TGTGCCAGCAGCGTAGACTGGCGGGGGGTAGATACGCAGTATTTT
CDR3aa: CASSVDWRGVDTQYF

abundance: few
j_gene: TRBJ2-1
d_gene: TRBD2
v_gene: TRBV6-5
CDR3nt: TGTGCCAGCAGTTACTCGACTCGGGGGGGTGAAGATGAGCAGTTCTTC
CDR3aa: CASSYSTRGGEDEQFF

abundance: -
j_gene: TRBJ2-1
d_gene: TRBD2
v_gene: TRBV4-3
CDR3nt: TGCGCCAGCAGCCAAGGTAGCGGGGGGGCGGCTGAGCAGTTCTTC
CDR3aa: CASSQGSGGAAEQFF

abundance: few
j_gene: TRBJ1-2
d_gene: -
v_gene: TRBV6-5
CDR3nt: TGTGCCAGCAGTCAGGGGCACTATGGCTACACCTTC
CDR3aa: CASSQGHYGYTF

abundance: few
j_gene: TRBJ2-3
d_gene: -
v_gene: TRBV7-2
CDR3nt: TGTGCCAGCAGCTCTCCCAGGTCTACCTTGGCCGATACGCAGTATTTT
CDR3aa: CASSSPRSTLADTQYF

abundance: few
j_gene: TRBJ2-5
d_gene: TRBD1
v_gene: TRBV30
CDR3nt: TGTGCCTGGGACAGGGGGCTCGGGACCCAGTACTTC
CDR3aa: CAWDRGLGTQYF

abundance: few
j_gene: TRBJ1-6
d_gene: -
v_gene: TRBV7-2
CDR3nt: TGTGCCAGCAGCCGTCCCAATTCACCCCTCCACTTT
CDR3aa: CASSRPNSPLHF

abundance: many
j_gene: TRBJ2-1
d_gene: TRBD2
v_gene: TRBV7-9
CDR3nt: TGTGCCAGCAGCTTAGCGCCTAGCGGGGTGTACAATGAGCAGTTCTTC
CDR3aa: CASSLAPSGVYNEQFF

abundance: few
j_gene: TRBJ2-1
d_gene: -
v_gene: TRBV7-3
CDR3nt: TGTGCCAGCAGCTTAAATGGCGGACTGCACTTAAATGAGCAGTTCTTC
CDR3aa: CASSLNGGLHLNEQFF

abundance: -
j_gene: TRBJ1-3
d_gene: -
v_gene: TRBV7-9
CDR3nt: TGTGCCAGCAGCTTAGCGGACCAGGGCATATATTTT
CDR3aa: CASSLADQGIYF